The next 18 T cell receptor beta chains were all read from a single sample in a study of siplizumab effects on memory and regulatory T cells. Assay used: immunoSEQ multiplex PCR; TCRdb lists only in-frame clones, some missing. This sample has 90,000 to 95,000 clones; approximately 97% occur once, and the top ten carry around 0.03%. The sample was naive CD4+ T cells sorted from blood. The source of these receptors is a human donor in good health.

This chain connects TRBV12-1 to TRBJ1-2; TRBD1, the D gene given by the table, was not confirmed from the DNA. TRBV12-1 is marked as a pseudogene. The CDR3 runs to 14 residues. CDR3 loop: CASSFSRPNYGYTF. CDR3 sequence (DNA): TGTGCCAGCAGCTTTAGCAGGCCTAACTATGGCTACACCTTC.

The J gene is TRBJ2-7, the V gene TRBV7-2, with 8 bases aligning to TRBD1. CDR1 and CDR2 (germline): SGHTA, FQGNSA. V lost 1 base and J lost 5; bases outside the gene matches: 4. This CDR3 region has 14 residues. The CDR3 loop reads CASSLEQGVDEQYF. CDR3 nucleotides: TGTGCCAGCAGCTTAGAACAGGGGGTCGACGAGCAGTACTTC.

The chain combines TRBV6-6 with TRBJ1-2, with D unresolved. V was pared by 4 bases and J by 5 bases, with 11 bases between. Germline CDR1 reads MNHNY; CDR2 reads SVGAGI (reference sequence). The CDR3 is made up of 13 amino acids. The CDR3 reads CASSLDMGYGYTF. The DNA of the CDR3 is TGTGCCAGCAGTTTGGATATGGGGTATGGCTACACCTTC.

CDR3 in DNA: TGTGCCAGTAGTAGGAGTAGCGGGGGGGCGACAGATACGCAGTATTTT. Encoded protein: CASSRSSGGATDTQYF. V and J are TRBV19 and TRBJ2-3; 11 bases fit TRBD2. The CDR3 spans 16 residues. Germline V gene data show CDR1 as LNHDA and CDR2 as SQIVND (reference sequence). Losses at the gene ends were 4 bases for V and 3 bases for J; bases not matched to a gene: 6.

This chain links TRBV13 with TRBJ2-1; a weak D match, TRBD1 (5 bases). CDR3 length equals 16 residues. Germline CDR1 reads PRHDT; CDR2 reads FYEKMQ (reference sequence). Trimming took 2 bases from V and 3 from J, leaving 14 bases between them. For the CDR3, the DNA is TGTGCCAGCAGCTTAAGGTCGCAGGGAAGCTACAATGAGCAGTTCTTC. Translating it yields CASSLRSQGSYNEQFF.

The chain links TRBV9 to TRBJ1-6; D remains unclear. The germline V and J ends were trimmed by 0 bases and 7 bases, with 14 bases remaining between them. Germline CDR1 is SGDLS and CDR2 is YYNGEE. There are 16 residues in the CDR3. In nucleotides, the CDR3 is TGTGCCAGCAGCGTAGTTGCCGGAGGAAGCAATTCACCCCTCCACTTT. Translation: CASSVVAGGSNSPLHF.

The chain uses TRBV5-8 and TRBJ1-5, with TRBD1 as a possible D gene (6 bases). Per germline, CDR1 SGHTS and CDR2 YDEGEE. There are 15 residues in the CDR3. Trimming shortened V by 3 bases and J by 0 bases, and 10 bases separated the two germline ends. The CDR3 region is CASSSGDYSNQPQHF. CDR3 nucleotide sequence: TGTGCCAGCAGCTCAGGGGATTATAGCAATCAGCCCCAGCATTTT. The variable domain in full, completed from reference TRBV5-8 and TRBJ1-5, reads EAGVTQSPTHLIKTRGQQATLRCSPISGHTSVYWYQQALGLGLQFLLWYDEGEERNRGNFPPRFSGRQFPNYSSELNVNALELEDSALYLCASSSGDYSNQPQHFGDGTRLSIL.

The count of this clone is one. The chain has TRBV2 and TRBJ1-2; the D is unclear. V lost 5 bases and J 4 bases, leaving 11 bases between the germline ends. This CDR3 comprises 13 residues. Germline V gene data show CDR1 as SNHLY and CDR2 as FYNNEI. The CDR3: CASSRADSYGYTF. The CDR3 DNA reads TGTGCCAGCAGTAGGGCAGACTCCTATGGCTACACCTTC.

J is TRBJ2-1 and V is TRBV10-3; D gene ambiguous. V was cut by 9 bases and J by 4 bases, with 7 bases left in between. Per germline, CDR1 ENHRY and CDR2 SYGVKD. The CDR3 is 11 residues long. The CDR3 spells CAIADYNEQFF. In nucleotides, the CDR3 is TGTGCCATTGCCGATTACAATGAGCAGTTCTTC.

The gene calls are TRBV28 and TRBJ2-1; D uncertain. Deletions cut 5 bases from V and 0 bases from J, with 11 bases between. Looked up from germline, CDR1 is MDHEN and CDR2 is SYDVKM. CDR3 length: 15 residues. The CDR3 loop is CASSQLTRSYNEQFF. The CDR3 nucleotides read TGTGCCAGCAGTCAGCTAACCCGCTCCTACAATGAGCAGTTCTTC. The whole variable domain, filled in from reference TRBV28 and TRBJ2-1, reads DVKVTQSSRYLVKRTGEKVFLECVQDMDHENMFWYRQDPGLGLRLIYFSYDVKMKEKGDIPEGYSVSREKKERFSLILESASTNQTSMYLCASSQLTRSYNEQFFGPGTRLTVL.

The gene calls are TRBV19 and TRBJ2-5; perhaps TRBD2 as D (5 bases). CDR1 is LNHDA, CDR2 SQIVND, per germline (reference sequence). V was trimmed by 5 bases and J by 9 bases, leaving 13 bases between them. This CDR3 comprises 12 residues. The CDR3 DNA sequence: TGTGCCAGTAGTCCTCAAGGAGGACCCCAGTACTTC. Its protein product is CASSPQGGPQYF. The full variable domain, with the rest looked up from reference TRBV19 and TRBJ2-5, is DGGITQSPKYLFRKEGQNVTLSCEQNLNHDAMYWYRQDPGQGLRLIYYSQIVNDFQKGDIAEGYSVSREKKESFPLTVTSAQKNPTAFYLCASSPQGGPQYFGPGTRLLVL.

CDR3 residues: CASSQGTAGNTIYF. In DNA form, the CDR3 reads TGCGCCAGCAGCCAAGGGACAGCTGGAAACACCATATATTTT. This chain joins TRBV5-1 and TRBJ1-3; 7 positions match TRBD1. This CDR3 has 14 residues. The V and J ends lost 4 bases and 2 bases, in that order; junction bases with no gene match: 3. From germline, CDR1 is SGHRS and CDR2 YFSETQ.

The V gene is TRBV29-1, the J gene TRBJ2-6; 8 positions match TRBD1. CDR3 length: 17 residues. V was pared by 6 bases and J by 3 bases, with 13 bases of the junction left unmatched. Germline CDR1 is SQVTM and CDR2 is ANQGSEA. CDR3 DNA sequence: TGCAGCGTCGGCCCCCAGGGGGCGCCCATTGGGGCCAACGTCCTGACTTTC. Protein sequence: CSVGPQGAPIGANVLTF.

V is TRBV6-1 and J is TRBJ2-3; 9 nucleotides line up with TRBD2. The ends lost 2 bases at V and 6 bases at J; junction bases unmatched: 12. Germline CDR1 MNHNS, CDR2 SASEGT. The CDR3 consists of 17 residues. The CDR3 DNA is TGTGCCAGCAGTGAACCATTTAGCGGGGGCACGGCGGATACGCAGTATTTT. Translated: CASSEPFSGGTADTQYF.

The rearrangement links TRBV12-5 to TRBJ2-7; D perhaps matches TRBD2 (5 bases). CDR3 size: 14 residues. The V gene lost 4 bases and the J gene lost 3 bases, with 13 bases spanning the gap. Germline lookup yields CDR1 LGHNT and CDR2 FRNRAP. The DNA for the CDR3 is TGTGCTAGTGGTTCCCAGACGGGATACTACGAGCAGTACTTC. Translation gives CASGSQTGYYEQYF.

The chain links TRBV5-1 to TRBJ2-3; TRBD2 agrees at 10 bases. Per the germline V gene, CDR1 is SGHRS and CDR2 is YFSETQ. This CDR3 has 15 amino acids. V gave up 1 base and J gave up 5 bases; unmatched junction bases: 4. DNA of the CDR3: TGCGCCAGCAGCTTGTTAGCGGGGGGTGTAGATACGCAGTATTTT. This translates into CASSLLAGGVDTQYF.

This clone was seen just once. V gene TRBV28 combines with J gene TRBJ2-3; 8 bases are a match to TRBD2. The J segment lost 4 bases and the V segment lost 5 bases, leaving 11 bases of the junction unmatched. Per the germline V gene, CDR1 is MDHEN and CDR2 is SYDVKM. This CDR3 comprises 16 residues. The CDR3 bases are TGTGCCAGCAGTCTGGGGTCTAGCGGGTTATCAGATACGCAGTATTTT. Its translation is CASSLGSSGLSDTQYF.

CDR3 coding DNA: TGTGCCCCCCCGACAGGGTTAGAGCAGTACTTC. Translating it yields CAPPTGLEQYF. This chain connects TRBV11-3 to TRBJ2-7, with 7 bases lining up with TRBD1. This CDR3 is 11 amino acids long. Germline CDR1 and CDR2: SGHNT and YENEEA. Losses at the gene ends were 11 bases for V and 7 bases for J; bases not matched to a gene: 8.